The clone carrying this TCR beta chain is a singleton in its sample. Its antigen is still unknown. Around 10 ml fresh peripheral blood yielded the PBMCs. The data belong to a study of T cells in Graves' hyperthyroidism and ophthalmopathy. Amplification targeted TCR beta CDR3 regions from RNA transcripts. The HTBI primer set drove a first-round RT-PCR of the TCR CDR3. One entry per CDR3 protein results from TCRdb running MiXCR on the multiplex PCR reads. This sample has some 700,000 distinct CDR3 sequences, with 17% found just once. Germline V gene sequence: CDR1 SNHLY, CDR2 FYNNEI. The CDR3 extends over 15 amino acids. With V trimmed by 8 bases and J by 0 bases, 5 bases remained unmatched. Whole-study findings and limits: Most thyroid clonotypes expanded above 0.001 were also detected in blood.

V and J are TRBV2 and TRBJ2-7; 12 bases align to TRBD2. Sequencing used blood. The receptor's source is a man aged 45-60 years with Graves' hyperthyroidism. The CDR3 region is CASRTSGASSYEQYF. The CDR3 DNA is TGTGCCAGCCGGACTAGCGGGGCGAGCTCCTACGAGCAGTACTTC.